A selection of T cell receptor beta chains follows, all from one sample in a study of breast tumors, draining lymph nodes, adjacent tissues. TCRdb fed the multiplex PCR reads into MiXCR, producing one record per CDR3 protein. The sample lists 200,000 to 250,000 distinct CDR3 sequences, less than 40% occurring once. The sample consisted of axillary lymph node tissue. The receptors were gathered from a female donor with breast cancer. Some clones in this sample may be carry-over from other donors' samples. Both conserved end residues are part of each CDR3. The order of the fields is J gene, V gene, D gene, clone size, CDR3 DNA, CDR3 protein. The D gene is left open where the match is weak. Rows may omit the clone size; those that give it use once, few, many or a size class.

j_gene: TRBJ1-2; v_gene: TRBV9; d_gene: NA; abundance: many; CDR3nt: TGTGCCAGCAGCGCCTCTTGGGACGGGGGGAGGACCTTC; CDR3aa: CASSASWDGGRTF
j_gene: TRBJ1-5; v_gene: TRBV19; d_gene: NA; abundance: many; CDR3nt: TGTGCCAGTAGTATAGATGGGGTCCATAGCAATCAGCCCCAGCATTTT; CDR3aa: CASSIDGVHSNQPQHF
j_gene: TRBJ1-6; v_gene: TRBV9; d_gene: NA; abundance: many; CDR3nt: TGTGCCAGCAGCGTGGTAACGGAAAATTCACCCCTCCACTTT; CDR3aa: CASSVVTENSPLHF
j_gene: TRBJ2-1; v_gene: TRBV7-7; d_gene: TRBD1; abundance: NA; CDR3nt: TGTGCTAGACATGCGACAGGGGTCAATGAGCAGTTCTTC; CDR3aa: CARHATGVNEQFF
j_gene: TRBJ2-5; v_gene: TRBV7-3; d_gene: TRBD2; abundance: many; CDR3nt: TGTGCCAGCAGCCAGGCGGGGGGGACGAGAGAGACCCAGTACTTC; CDR3aa: CASSQAGGTRETQYF
j_gene: TRBJ1-3; v_gene: TRBV7-2; d_gene: TRBD1; abundance: many; CDR3nt: TGTGCCAGCAGCTTTTCCGGGACAGGGGGCTCTGGAAACACCATATATTTT; CDR3aa: CASSFSGTGGSGNTIYF
j_gene: TRBJ1-4; v_gene: TRBV28; d_gene: NA; abundance: many; CDR3nt: TGTGCCAGCAGCCGGCTCAATGAAAAACTGTTTTTT; CDR3aa: CASSRLNEKLFF
j_gene: TRBJ2-1; v_gene: TRBV7-9; d_gene: TRBD2; abundance: NA; CDR3nt: TGTGCCAGCAGCTTAGCTAGCGGGAGAGGGGGGTCCTACAATGAGCAGTTCTTC; CDR3aa: CASSLASGRGGSYNEQFF
j_gene: TRBJ2-1; v_gene: TRBV9; d_gene: TRBD2; abundance: few; CDR3nt: TGTGCCAGCAGCCTTACTAGCGGGGGGGCCGGTGAGCAGTTCTTC; CDR3aa: CASSLTSGGAGEQFF
j_gene: TRBJ2-3; v_gene: TRBV9; d_gene: TRBD2; abundance: NA; CDR3nt: TGTGCCAGCAGCGTAAGCGGGAGGCCCCATGAGCAGTATTTT; CDR3aa: CASSVSGRPHEQYF
j_gene: TRBJ1-1; v_gene: TRBV19; d_gene: NA; abundance: NA; CDR3nt: TGTGCCAGTAGTATAAAGGGTAGGCACACTGAAGCTTTCTTT; CDR3aa: CASSIKGRHTEAFF
j_gene: TRBJ2-5; v_gene: TRBV2; d_gene: NA; abundance: once; CDR3nt: TGTGCCAGCATCGGCCAGTCGGGGCCCCAGTACTTC; CDR3aa: CASIGQSGPQYF
j_gene: TRBJ1-6; v_gene: TRBV12-5; d_gene: NA; abundance: NA; CDR3nt: TGTGCTAGTGGTTTGATTGCCTTCAATCCGCCCCTCCACTTT; CDR3aa: CASGLIAFNPPLHF
j_gene: TRBJ1-6; v_gene: TRBV6-7; d_gene: NA; abundance: many; CDR3nt: TGTGCCAGCAGTTGGGGTCAGGGCTATAATTCACCCCTCCACTTT; CDR3aa: CASSWGQGYNSPLHF
j_gene: TRBJ2-5; v_gene: TRBV20-1; d_gene: TRBD2; abundance: NA; CDR3nt: TGCAGTGCTAGAGCGGGGGGGGCCGGGGAGACCCAGTACTTC; CDR3aa: CSARAGGAGETQYF
j_gene: TRBJ2-1; v_gene: TRBV7-9; d_gene: NA; abundance: NA; CDR3nt: TGTGCCAGCAGCTGGGGGGACACCCCGTACAATGAGCAGTTCTTC; CDR3aa: CASSWGDTPYNEQFF
j_gene: TRBJ2-1; v_gene: TRBV7-2; d_gene: NA; abundance: NA; CDR3nt: TGTGCCAGCAGCCCTGGACAGATTAACAATGAGCAGTTCTTC; CDR3aa: CASSPGQINNEQFF
j_gene: TRBJ2-6; v_gene: TRBV7-9; d_gene: TRBD2; abundance: NA; CDR3nt: TGTGCCAGCAGCCCATCCGCCGGGACTAGCGGGGGGGTATCTGGGGCCAACGTCCTGACTTTC; CDR3aa: CASSPSAGTSGGVSGANVLTF
j_gene: TRBJ2-7; v_gene: TRBV10-3; d_gene: TRBD2; abundance: many; CDR3nt: TGTGCCATCGTAGGGACTAGCGGCTCCTACGAGCAGTACTTC; CDR3aa: CAIVGTSGSYEQYF
j_gene: TRBJ2-5; v_gene: TRBV29-1; d_gene: TRBD1; abundance: NA; CDR3nt: TGCAGCTCGACAGGGGCGAGTAGAACTCGGGAGACCCAGTACTTC; CDR3aa: CSSTGASRTRETQYF
j_gene: TRBJ2-2; v_gene: TRBV9; d_gene: NA; abundance: many; CDR3nt: TGTGCCAGCAGCGTAGGAGGAGGGGACAATAGGGCCGGGGAGCTGTTTTTT; CDR3aa: CASSVGGGDNRAGELFF
j_gene: TRBJ2-7; v_gene: TRBV29-1; d_gene: TRBD2; abundance: NA; CDR3nt: TGCAGCACGACTAGCGGAGCCTCCTACGAGCAGTACTTC; CDR3aa: CSTTSGASYEQYF
j_gene: TRBJ2-2; v_gene: TRBV10-1; d_gene: NA; abundance: few; CDR3nt: TGCGCCAGCACCACACCACCCGGGGAGCTGTTTTTT; CDR3aa: CASTTPPGELFF
j_gene: TRBJ1-1; v_gene: TRBV5-1; d_gene: TRBD1; abundance: NA; CDR3nt: TGCGCCAGCAGCGTAACAGGGGACGGGAACACTGAAGCTTTCTTT; CDR3aa: CASSVTGDGNTEAFF
j_gene: TRBJ1-5; v_gene: TRBV7-9; d_gene: NA; abundance: NA; CDR3nt: TGTGCCAGCAGCTTAGGTGCAGGCAATCAGCCCCAGCATTTT; CDR3aa: CASSLGAGNQPQHF
j_gene: TRBJ2-3; v_gene: TRBV4-2; d_gene: TRBD2; abundance: NA; CDR3nt: TGTGCCAGCAGCCAAGAGAATAGCGGGGGGCCCACAGATACGCAGTATTTT; CDR3aa: CASSQENSGGPTDTQYF
j_gene: TRBJ2-7; v_gene: TRBV6-2/TRBV6-3; d_gene: NA; abundance: NA; CDR3nt: TGTGCCAGCAGTTCACTTTTCGCCGGGACCCCAAGGGGCGGTACCTACGAGCAGTACTTC; CDR3aa: CASSSLFAGTPRGGTYEQYF